This T cell receptor (beta chain) was identified during a study of identical twins. Trimming took 5 bases from V and 7 from J; bases not matched to a gene: 9. The germline CDR1 and CDR2 sequences are DFQATT and SNEGSKA (reference sequence). The CDR3 runs to 15 residues. This clonotype was detected a few times. Its antigen is still unknown. Using its own MiXCR run on the 5' RACE reads, TCRdb lists one record per CDR3 protein. The table records 200,000 to 300,000 distinct CDR3 sequences, approximately 7% of them present only once. The study's findings and limits: Weaker excess twin sharing was observed in beta out-of-frame sequences.

These sequences were also reported in another study, on yellow fever vaccine responses in identical twins. That report notes: On the reported evidence, twins' vaccine T cell responses seemed partly convergent and partly personalized.

The clonotype comes from a woman aged 18-30 years in good health. Sequencing was done on a sample of memory (CD45RO+) T cells sorted from blood. The chain has TRBV20-1 and TRBJ2-1; 12 bases are a match to TRBD1. CDR3 residues: CSAARDRGQANEQFF. CDR3 sequence (DNA): TGCAGTGCTGCCCGGGACAGGGGGCAAGCGAATGAGCAGTTCTTC.